This TCR beta chain came from a study of blood T cell repertoires in COVID-19. Germline V gene data show CDR1 as SGHAT and CDR2 as FQDESV (reference sequence). This CDR3 has 14 residues. V was trimmed by 5 bases and J by 4 bases, leaving 9 bases between them. Produced via immunoSEQ multiplex PCR; TCRdb's table is partial and in-frame only. The table has approximately 200,000 clones, 88% seen once. J is TRBJ2-6 and V is TRBV11-1, with D possibly being TRBD1 (5 bases). This receptor was taken from a man between 65 and 79 years old with acute or convalescent COVID-19. The sequencing input was peripheral blood. The CDR3 region is CASSKTAGANVLTF. In DNA form, the CDR3 reads TGTGCCAGCAGCAAGACAGCAGGGGCCAACGTCCTGACTTTC.